Here is one T cell receptor (beta chain) with its context. What it binds is not known. The source of the sample is a study of cytomegalovirus exposure and HLA in healthy donors. Findings and caveats of the study: Earlier analysis yielded a pattern in which most TCR beta V segments were productive about 90% or about 30% of the time. It was 150 or so TCR beta chains that were listed as cytomegalovirus-associated.

The donors, nominally healthy at sampling, likely had unrecorded immune exposures. V was cut by 6 bases and J by 0 bases, with 14 bases left in between. CDR1 and CDR2 from the germline V gene are MNHNY and SVGAGI (reference sequence). This CDR3 is 15 amino acids long. With 60 Vbeta and 13 Jbeta primers, the PCR was carried out. TCRdb's copy holds only in-frame clones and misses some; the assay was immunoSEQ multiplex PCR. This sample contains around 70,000 clones. Input material: PBMCs. The clonotype comes from a woman aged 30 to 39 in good health and CMV-seronegative. J is TRBJ1-1 and V is TRBV6-6; TRBD1 is a possible D gene (5 bases). The CDR3, as DNA: TGTGCCAGCAGCCGGGACTTAAACATGAACACTGAAGCTTTCTTT. Encoded protein: CASSRDLNMNTEAFF.